A few counts support the clone carrying this T cell receptor (beta chain). Its antigen is still unknown. The data were taken from a study of CD8+ T cells in alopecia areata. Study background: Treated patients received oral tofacitinib, 5 to 10 mg twice daily. Broader study findings: Lesional scalp exceeded normal scalp in clonality, especially in alopecia totalis/universalis.

V was shortened by 5 bases and J by 2 bases, with 13 bases between the two germline ends. CDR3 length equals 15 residues. Germline lookup yields CDR1 SGHTA and CDR2 FQGNSA. Punch biopsies of lesional scalp, plus peripheral blood, were taken from alopecia areata patients. PBMCs yielded sorted CD4+ and CD8+ T cells. cDNA serving as the sequencing template came from extracted, reverse transcribed RNA. TCRdb keeps only in-frame clones here, not all; method: immunoSEQ multiplex PCR. Of over 120,000 clones in the sample, about 60% were seen once. V is TRBV7-2 and J is TRBJ2-1; either TRBD1 or TRBD2 may fit D (6 bases each). The sequencing here drew on CD4+ T cells sorted from blood, taken at week 0. This clonotype was sampled from a human donor with alopecia areata. CDR3 amino acids: CASSPTGGPYNEQFF. CDR3 bases: TGTGCCAGCAGCCCAACCGGGGGCCCCTACAATGAGCAGTTCTTC.